These T cell receptor beta chains were read from a single sample in a study of lymphopenia after photon versus proton radiotherapy. Repertoires were generated with immunoSEQ multiplex PCR, while TCRdb's copy carries only in-frame clones and drops some. This sample has roughly 30,000 clones, with about 91% found just once. The specimen comprised peripheral blood, sampled from a patient treated with proton-based radiotherapy. The receptor set was obtained from a woman aged 60 to 75 with cholangiocarcinoma. Some clones in this sample may be carry-over from other donors' samples. The CDR3 runs from the conserved cysteine through the conserved F or W. The order of the fields is clone size, D gene, J gene, V gene, CDR3 protein, CDR3 DNA. The D gene is left open where the match is weak. Some rows mark clone size as missing; the rest say once, few, many or name a class of expanded clone.

>few|.|TRBJ1-4|TRBV4-1
CASSPQDVGGGSEKLFF
TGCGCCAGCAGCCCCCAGGACGTGGGCGGTGGTAGCGAAAAACTGTTTTTT
>.|.|TRBJ2-1|TRBV29-1
CTWGTGFEQFF
TGCACGTGGGGCACGGGGTTTGAGCAGTTCTTC
>.|.|TRBJ2-1|TRBV27
CASSWGGQYNEQFF
TGTGCCAGCAGTTGGGGGGGGCAGTACAATGAGCAGTTCTTC
>.|.|TRBJ2-7|TRBV4-3
CASSQDFRIGAESSYEQYF
TGCGCCAGCAGCCAAGATTTTCGTATTGGAGCGGAGAGCTCCTACGAGCAGTACTTC
>.|.|TRBJ1-1|TRBV10-3
CAISTASAGRLNTEAFF
TGTGCCATTTCCACCGCGTCGGCCGGACGGCTGAACACTGAAGCTTTCTTT
>.|.|TRBJ2-1|TRBV27
CASSLGAIYNEQFF
TGTGCCAGCAGTTTGGGGGCCATCTACAATGAGCAGTTCTTC
>.|.|TRBJ2-7|TRBV6-5
CASSYRRGGDEQYF
TGTGCCAGCAGTTACAGGAGGGGGGGGGACGAGCAGTACTTC
>.|.|TRBJ1-1|TRBV6-5
CASTVQGTTEAFF
TGTGCCAGCACCGTCCAGGGAACCACTGAAGCTTTCTTT
>.|.|TRBJ2-7|TRBV7-2
CASSFSSWSEQYF
TGTGCCAGCAGCTTCTCTAGCTGGAGCGAGCAGTACTTC
>.|.|TRBJ1-4|TRBV7-6
CASSSHGGYEKLFF
TGTGCCAGCAGCTCCCACGGGGGGTATGAAAAACTGTTTTTT
>.|.|TRBJ2-2|TRBV19
CASRWTTTAGELFF
TGTGCCAGTAGATGGACCACAACGGCCGGGGAGCTGTTTTTT
>.|TRBD2|TRBJ2-7|TRBV30
CAWSVEVAGYEQYF
TGTGCCTGGAGTGTAGAGGTAGCGGGGTACGAGCAGTACTTC
>few|TRBD1|TRBJ1-5|TRBV7-8
CASPDRRNQPQHF
TGTGCCAGCCCGGACAGGCGCAATCAGCCCCAGCATTTT
>.|TRBD1|TRBJ1-1|TRBV5-6
CASSLPRGLVTEAFF
TGTGCCAGCAGCTTGCCCAGGGGGCTTGTCACTGAAGCTTTCTTT
>.|TRBD1|TRBJ1-3|TRBV4-1
CASSLRAGQGIDTIYF
TGCGCCAGCAGCCTTCGAGCAGGACAGGGAATAGACACCATATATTTT
>.|.|TRBJ2-3|TRBV4-1
CASSQQPRKGKDTDTQYF
TGCGCCAGCAGCCAACAACCCCGTAAGGGAAAGGACACAGATACGCAGTATTTT
>.|TRBD2|TRBJ2-1|TRBV7-2
CASSLALAGVNEQFF
TGTGCCAGCAGCTTAGCACTAGCGGGAGTTAATGAGCAGTTCTTC
>.|.|TRBJ2-3|TRBV19
CASSIRRSTDTQYF
TGTGCCAGTAGTATCAGGCGGAGCACAGATACGCAGTATTTT
>.|.|TRBJ1-1|TRBV2
CASSERLGGTEAFF
TGTGCCAGCAGTGAAAGGTTGGGGGGAACTGAAGCTTTCTTT
>.|.|TRBJ2-4|TRBV11-2
CASSFVTRWKAKNIQYF
TGTGCCAGCAGCTTTGTGACGAGATGGAAAGCCAAAAACATTCAGTACTTC
>once|.|TRBJ2-5|TRBV10-1
CASSDPSQPQYF
TGCGCCAGCAGTGATCCGTCCCAACCCCAGTACTTC
>.|TRBD1|TRBJ1-2|TRBV2
CATFSVPRGQGYTF
TGTGCCACCTTCTCAGTTCCCAGGGGACAGGGCTACACCTTC
>.|.|TRBJ2-5|TRBV18
CASSQGHWETQYF
TGTGCCAGCTCACAGGGACACTGGGAGACCCAGTACTTC
>.|.|TRBJ1-5|TRBV10-3
CAISDGGGSNQPQHF
TGTGCCATCAGTGATGGGGGGGGTAGCAATCAGCCCCAGCATTTT
>.|.|TRBJ1-1|TRBV14
CASSQKDRMNTEAFF
TGTGCCAGCAGCCAAAAGGACAGAATGAACACTGAAGCTTTCTTT
>.|.|TRBJ1-1|TRBV4-3
CASSQDKGYTEAFF
TGCGCCAGCAGCCAAGACAAGGGCTACACTGAAGCTTTCTTT
>few|.|TRBJ1-1|TRBV2
CASMYDTEAFF
TGTGCCAGCATGTACGACACTGAAGCTTTCTTT
>.|.|TRBJ1-3|TRBV11-2
CASSLGLNSGNTIYF
TGTGCCAGCAGCTTGGGGCTGAACTCTGGAAACACCATATATTTT
>.|.|TRBJ2-5|TRBV30
CAWEEDPNSETQYF
TGTGCCTGGGAGGAGGACCCGAATAGTGAGACCCAGTACTTC
>.|TRBD1|TRBJ1-2|TRBV4-2
CASSQRGQGLAYGYTF
TGTGCCAGCAGCCAACGAGGACAGGGTTTGGCCTATGGCTACACCTTC
>.|TRBD1|TRBJ1-2|TRBV25-1
CASSEWEGASYGYTF
TGTGCCAGCAGTGAATGGGAGGGGGCCTCCTATGGCTACACCTTC
>.|.|TRBJ1-4|TRBV2
CASSEYGGENEKLFF
TGTGCCAGCAGTGAATACGGGGGCGAAAATGAAAAACTGTTTTTT
>.|.|TRBJ2-3|TRBV4-1
CASSQPGPDTQYF
TGCGCCAGCAGCCAACCCGGGCCAGATACGCAGTATTTT
>.|TRBD2|TRBJ2-3|TRBV7-9
CASSLGERGFVDTQYF
TGTGCCAGCAGCTTAGGGGAGCGGGGGTTTGTCGATACGCAGTATTTT
>.|TRBD1|TRBJ2-7|TRBV25-1
CASSEYREDRGYEQYF
TGTGCCAGCAGTGAATATAGAGAGGACAGGGGTTACGAGCAGTACTTC
>.|.|TRBJ2-6|TRBV6-5
CASSYAGANVLTF
TGTGCCAGCAGTTACGCTGGGGCCAACGTCCTGACTTTC
>.|.|TRBJ1-1|TRBV29-1
CSVDVGGEAFF
TGCAGCGTGGACGTAGGGGGGGAAGCTTTCTTT
>.|.|TRBJ2-3|TRBV6-1
CASSQQGSSADTQYF
TGTGCCAGCAGTCAACAGGGTTCGTCCGCAGATACGCAGTATTTT
>few|.|TRBJ1-2|TRBV4-1
CASSQGVIRPIYGYTF
TGCGCCAGCAGCCAAGGGGTGATCAGGCCGATCTATGGCTACACCTTC
>few|.|TRBJ1-5|TRBV7-3
CASSLNARQPQHF
TGTGCCAGCAGCTTAAACGCCAGGCAGCCCCAGCATTTT
>.|.|TRBJ2-5|TRBV1
CTSSSLQGCETQYF
TGCACCAGCAGCTCACTGCAGGGATGCGAGACCCAGTACTTC
>few|TRBD1|TRBJ1-2|TRBV7-2
CASSPTGDGYTF
TGTGCCAGCAGCCCGACAGGGGACGGCTACACCTTC
>.|.|TRBJ2-1|TRBV6-5
CASSTGRATSEQFF
TGTGCCAGCAGTACGGGACGGGCGACAAGTGAGCAGTTCTTC
>.|.|TRBJ1-1|TRBV7-8
CASSLTASDTEAFF
TGTGCCAGCAGCCTGACGGCTAGCGACACTGAAGCTTTCTTT
>.|.|TRBJ1-1|TRBV6-5
CASSYSGRAGTEAFF
TGTGCCAGCAGTTACAGTGGCAGGGCGGGCACTGAAGCTTTCTTT
>.|.|TRBJ1-5|TRBV6-1
CASSLDRGGLGPQHF
TGTGCCAGCAGTTTGGACAGAGGGGGGTTGGGGCCCCAGCATTTT
>.|.|TRBJ1-2|TRBV2
CASIRDKGYGYTF
TGTGCCAGCATTCGCGACAAGGGCTATGGCTACACCTTC
>.|TRBD2|TRBJ2-1|TRBV11-3
CASRTGREGNEQFF
TGTGCCAGCAGAACCGGGCGGGAGGGAAATGAGCAGTTCTTC
>.|TRBD2|TRBJ2-5|TRBV7-9
CASTKGTSGKETQYF
TGTGCCAGCACCAAGGGGACTAGCGGGAAGGAGACCCAGTACTTC
>.|.|TRBJ2-1|TRBV7-2
CASSLAEASYNEQFF
TGTGCCAGCAGCTTAGCGGAAGCGTCCTACAATGAGCAGTTCTTC
>few|TRBD2|TRBJ2-3|TRBV9
CASSPPQRGVRLTQYF
TGTGCCAGCAGCCCACCCCAGCGGGGGGTGAGGCTTACGCAGTATTTT